This TCR beta chain was captured by sequencing in a study of blood T cell repertoires in COVID-19. V was pared by 0 bases and J by 0 bases, with 12 bases between. The CDR3 contains 17 residues. CDR1 is SGHAT, CDR2 FQNNGV, per germline. Authors' methods: Reference gene primer amplification in the assay estimated nucleated cell counts. Profiling relied on immunoSEQ multiplex PCR, and the TCRdb table lists in-frame clones only, not all of them. From that table come the V and J calls and clone size; the DNA was used to work out D and trimming. The sample yields approximately 470,000 clones, about nine tenths seen once. Participants reported their clinical history, and cohort assignment relied on those reports. Either two negative PCRs, clearance, or symptom resolution qualified Cohort 3 donors as recovered.

This chain uses TRBV11-2 with TRBJ1-3; D unclear. The sample was PBMCs or T cells enriched from blood (not recorded which). This TCR was recovered from a woman aged 18-29 years who had recovered from COVID-19. Here the CDR3 reads CASSLDRGSISGNTIYF. In nucleotides, the CDR3 is TGTGCCAGCAGCTTAGATCGGGGTAGTATCTCTGGAAACACCATATATTTT.